A selection of T cell receptor beta chains follows, all from one sample in a study of T-cell reconstitution after alpha-beta-depleted transplantation in children. TCRdb itself ran the PCR reads through MiXCR, one entry per CDR3 protein. The sample lists approximately 97,000 distinct CDR3 sequences; 7.5% to 9.5% were seen once. Here the sequenced sample was PBMCs, taken before TCRalphabeta/CD19-depleted stem cell transplant. The receptors derive from a boy under 10 years old with acute lymphoblastic leukemia, due to receive a stem cell transplant. The CDR3 runs from the conserved cysteine through the conserved F or W. A D gene is named only where the DNA matches it firmly. Size is stated for part of the rows, as once, few or many counts, or as a class when the clone is expanded.

TRBV4-2	many	.	TRBJ1-1	15	CASSQEGGGFSEAFF	TGTGCCAGCAGCCAAGAGGGTGGGGGGTTTTCAGAGGCTTTCTTT
TRBV7-8	many	.	TRBJ1-1	15	CASSLSGAPNTEAFF	TGTGCCAGCAGCTTAAGTGGGGCGCCGAACACTGAAGCTTTCTTT
TRBV24-1	.	TRBD1	TRBJ2-5	14	CATSSGQGVGTQYF	TGTGCCACCAGCTCGGGACAGGGGGTAGGGACCCAGTACTTC
TRBV9	many	TRBD1	TRBJ2-7	14	CASSPRTGTYEQYF	TGTGCCAGCAGCCCGAGGACAGGGACCTACGAGCAGTACTTC
TRBV12-3/TRBV12-4	many	.	TRBJ1-2	14	CASSFGRASYGYTF	TGTGCCAGCAGTTTCGGCAGGGCCAGCTATGGCTACACCTTC
TRBV6-5	few	.	TRBJ1-6	13	CASSYSSNSPLHF	TGTGCCAGCAGTTACTCGTCCAATTCACCCCTCCACTTT
TRBV20-1	.	.	TRBJ1-2	12	CSAPTGTYGYTF	TGCAGTGCCCCAACAGGGACCTATGGCTACACCTTC
TRBV7-9	many	.	TRBJ1-1	12	CASMRLSTEAFF	TGTGCCAGCATGCGGTTGAGCACTGAAGCTTTCTTT
TRBV11-3	many	.	TRBJ1-3	17	CASSFQDRRRSGNTIYF	TGTGCCAGCAGCTTTCAAGACAGGCGACGCTCTGGAAACACCATATATTTT
TRBV4-2	many	.	TRBJ2-3	16	CASSQEGWPNTDTQYF	TGTGCCAGCAGCCAAGAAGGCTGGCCTAACACAGATACGCAGTATTTT
TRBV9	many	.	TRBJ2-5	15	CASSESGGPMETQYF	TGTGCCAGCAGCGAGTCCGGGGGGCCGATGGAGACCCAGTACTTC
TRBV5-6	.	TRBD1	TRBJ1-2	15	CASRLAGQGNYGYTF	TGTGCCAGCAGGCTCGCGGGACAGGGTAACTATGGCTACACCTTC
TRBV19	many	.	TRBJ2-3	14	CASQRDGSEITQYF	TGTGCCAGCCAACGGGACGGCTCTGAAATCACGCAGTATTTT
TRBV9	few	.	TRBJ2-7	16	CASSPRVGAGTNEQYF	TGTGCCAGCAGCCCTCGGGTGGGGGCCGGAACGAACGAGCAGTACTTC
TRBV20-1	once	.	TRBJ2-1	16	CSTPSGGESSYNEQFF	TGCAGTACCCCATCCGGGGGCGAAAGCTCCTACAATGAGCAGTTCTTC
TRBV20-1	many	.	TRBJ2-3	13	CSARVGTTDTQYF	TGCAGTGCTAGAGTCGGGACTACAGATACGCAGTATTTT
TRBV20-1	.	TRBD1	TRBJ1-1	14	CNARKGAMNTEAFF	TGCAATGCTAGAAAGGGGGCGATGAACACTGAAGCTTTCTTT
TRBV2	medium-sized	.	TRBJ2-1	12	CASNLGSNEQFF	TGTGCCAGCAACCTAGGGAGCAATGAGCAGTTCTTC
TRBV9	.	TRBD2	TRBJ2-3	17	CASSVGVLAGGTDTQYF	TGTGCCAGCAGCGTAGGGGTCCTAGCGGGGGGCACAGATACGCAGTATTTT
TRBV20-1	many	TRBD1	TRBJ1-1	12	CSARTGDTEAFF	TGCAGTGCTAGGACAGGGGACACTGAAGCTTTCTTT
TRBV27	.	TRBD2	TRBJ2-5	17	CASSLRGEWGGTETQYF	TGTGCCAGCAGTTTACGGGGTGAGTGGGGGGGAACAGAGACCCAGTACTTC
TRBV3-1	few	TRBD1	TRBJ1-2	14	CASNMGQTDLRYTF	TGTGCCAGCAATATGGGACAGACCGACTTGCGCTACACCTTC
TRBV7-8	many	TRBD2	TRBJ2-5	16	CASSLKLAGGAETQYF	TGTGCCAGCAGCTTAAAATTAGCGGGGGGTGCTGAGACCCAGTACTTC
TRBV6-2/TRBV6-3	many	TRBD2	TRBJ2-5	16	CASRRKGLAGEETQYF	TGTGCCAGCAGGCGAAAGGGACTAGCGGGCGAAGAGACCCAGTACTTC
TRBV12-3/TRBV12-4	many	.	TRBJ2-5	16	CASSFRGGVYQETQYF	TGTGCCAGCAGTTTTAGGGGGGGCGTGTACCAAGAGACCCAGTACTTC
TRBV6-4	many	TRBD2	TRBJ2-3	15	CASSAGTSGGDTQYF	TGTGCCAGCAGCGCCGGGACTAGTGGAGGTGATACGCAGTATTTT
TRBV12-3/TRBV12-4	many	.	TRBJ1-1	12	CASSLAGTEAFF	TGTGCCAGCAGTTTAGCCGGGACGGAAGCTTTCTTT
TRBV18	.	.	TRBJ2-7	17	CASSPFSSPQRDYEQYF	TGTGCCAGCTCACCATTTTCAAGTCCCCAAAGAGACTACGAGCAGTACTTC
TRBV27	.	.	TRBJ1-4	13	CTSSFQGNEKLFF	TGTACCAGCAGTTTCCAGGGGAATGAAAAACTGTTTTTT
TRBV20-1	.	TRBD1	TRBJ2-7	14	CSAPKGTGAYEQYF	TGCAGTGCTCCAAAGGGGACAGGGGCCTACGAGCAGTACTTC
TRBV6-1	many	TRBD1	TRBJ1-2	13	CASNIGGSYGYTF	TGTGCCAGCAACATAGGGGGCAGCTATGGCTACACCTTC
TRBV20-1	many	.	TRBJ2-7	13	CSARPDSSYEQYF	TGCAGTGCTAGACCGGACAGCTCCTACGAGCAGTACTTC
TRBV28	.	TRBD2	TRBJ2-5	15	CASRGLAGVQETQYF	TGTGCCAGCAGGGGACTAGCGGGGGTCCAAGAGACCCAGTACTTC
TRBV20-1	.	.	TRBJ2-5	15	CSARAGRKQQETQYF	TGCAGTGCTAGAGCCGGTCGGAAACAGCAAGAGACCCAGTACTTC
TRBV11-2	.	.	TRBJ2-7	15	CASSLGSPLLVEQYF	TGTGCCAGCAGCTTAGGATCACCCTTGTTGGTGGAGCAGTACTTC
TRBV28	many	.	TRBJ1-4	14	CASSEGGGSEKLFF	TGTGCCAGCAGTGAGGGTGGAGGATCTGAAAAACTGTTTTTT
TRBV29-1	many	.	TRBJ1-2	12	CSAGTGDYGYTF	TGCAGCGCTGGGACCGGCGACTATGGCTACACCTTC
TRBV18	many	.	TRBJ1-4	15	CASSPPAASNEKLFF	TGTGCCAGCTCACCACCGGCAGCCTCTAATGAAAAACTGTTTTTT
TRBV7-2	.	TRBD2	TRBJ2-3	15	CASSTTSGGKDTQYF	TGTGCCAGCAGCACCACTAGCGGGGGGAAAGATACGCAGTATTTT
TRBV7-2	many	.	TRBJ2-7	14	CASSIVQGSFEQYF	TGTGCCAGCAGTATCGTACAGGGCAGTTTCGAGCAGTACTTC
TRBV12-3/TRBV12-4	.	.	TRBJ1-1	14	CASSLNELTGKAFF	TGTGCCAGCAGTTTAAATGAGTTAACAGGGAAAGCTTTCTTT
TRBV5-1	.	TRBD1	TRBJ2-7	14	CASSSYRGPYEQYF	TGCGCCAGCAGCTCGTACAGGGGGCCCTACGAGCAGTACTTC
TRBV12-3/TRBV12-4	.	TRBD1	TRBJ2-7	18	CASSFGGAGGLSVYEQYF	TGTGCCAGCAGTTTCGGAGGGGCAGGGGGCCTAAGTGTCTACGAGCAGTACTTC
TRBV4-3	many	.	TRBJ2-3	15	CASSQEGNRADTQYF	TGCGCCAGCAGCCAAGAGGGAAATCGTGCAGATACGCAGTATTTT
TRBV27	few	TRBD1	TRBJ2-4	17	CASSWSPDRVTKNIQYF	TGTGCCAGCAGTTGGTCTCCGGACAGGGTGACCAAAAACATTCAGTACTTC
TRBV4-1	.	.	TRBJ2-2	16	CASSLPKRGYTGELFF	TGCGCCAGCAGCCTCCCCAAGAGGGGGTACACCGGGGAGCTGTTTTTT
TRBV6-2/TRBV6-3	many	.	TRBJ1-1	14	CASSPLGFGTEAFF	TGTGCCAGCAGCCCCCTGGGGTTTGGCACTGAAGCTTTCTTT
TRBV20-1	many	.	TRBJ2-6	14	CSANKRSGANVLTF	TGCAGTGCTAATAAGCGCTCTGGGGCCAACGTCCTGACTTTC
TRBV21-1	few	.	TRBJ1-2	12	CASSKGKGGYTF	TGTGCCAGCAGCAAAGGCAAGGGCGGCTACACCTTC
TRBV3-1	many	.	TRBJ2-1	16	CASSQDRGLPPGEQFF	TGTGCCAGCAGCCAAGATAGAGGACTGCCCCCCGGGGAGCAGTTCTTC
TRBV18	.	.	TRBJ1-1	12	CASSPQGAEAFF	TGTGCCAGCTCACCACAGGGAGCTGAAGCTTTCTTT
TRBV20-1	few	TRBD1	TRBJ1-2	16	CSARAGTVSSNYGYTF	TGCAGTGCTAGGGCCGGGACAGTAAGTTCTAACTATGGCTACACCTTC
TRBV12-3/TRBV12-4	few	.	TRBJ2-3	13	CASTGRRTDTQYF	TGTGCCAGCACGGGGCGTCGGACAGATACGCAGTATTTT
TRBV5-6	.	TRBD2	TRBJ2-5	17	CASSLAWTSGGAETQYF	TGTGCCAGCAGCCTCGCGTGGACTAGCGGGGGGGCGGAGACCCAGTACTTC
TRBV20-1	few	.	TRBJ1-6	17	CSAITREYGLVNSPLHF	TGCAGTGCTATAACCAGGGAATACGGCCTCGTGAATTCACCCCTCCACTTT
TRBV6-1	.	TRBD2	TRBJ2-3	15	CASSTTSGGLDTQYF	TGTGCCAGCAGCACCACTAGCGGGGGTTTAGATACGCAGTATTTT
TRBV7-8	many	TRBD1	TRBJ2-3	15	CASSTWDRLTDTQYF	TGTGCCAGCAGCACCTGGGACAGGCTCACAGATACGCAGTATTTT